This note documents a single T cell receptor beta chain sequence. The data are from a study of cytomegalovirus exposure and HLA in healthy donors. This CDR3 has 15 amino acids. Germline V gene lookup returns CDR1 SGHTA and CDR2 FQGNSA. Deletions cut 1 base from V and 1 base from J, with 11 bases between. Measured with immunoSEQ multiplex PCR; TCRdb has only the in-frame clones, and not every one. The sample carries roughly 100,000 clones, roughly 95% recorded once. From the approximately 120-subject validation cohort, which was separate from the approximately 700-subject first cohort, the donors were drawn.

The chain combines TRBV7-2 with TRBJ2-7, with a possible D match to TRBD1 (5 bases). Sequenced input: PBMCs. The origin of this receptor is a woman under 30 in good health and CMV-seronegative. The CDR3 DNA follows: TGTGCCAGCAGCTTAGTCGCAGGGCCTTCCTACGAGCAGTACTTC. It yields the protein CASSLVAGPSYEQYF.